This record concerns one T cell receptor (beta chain) sequence. This sample is drawn from a study of blood T cell repertoires in COVID-19. At the level of the study: There were acute and convalescent COVID-19 samples, and they came from the United States, Italy and Spain. From T cells, B-cell-depleted T cells, or PBMCs came the material, which was cDNA or gDNA.

Assay used: immunoSEQ multiplex PCR; TCRdb lists only in-frame clones, some missing. The data contain over 130,000 clones, roughly 85% of them singletons. V lost 4 bases, J lost 6 bases, and 6 bases lay in between. The CDR3 is 11 amino acids. Germline V CDR1 and CDR2: MDHEN, SYDVKM. This TCR was sampled from a man between 65 and 85 years old with acute or convalescent COVID-19. This sequence joins TRBV28 and TRBJ1-1; D not resolved. Sequencing was performed on peripheral blood. Here the CDR3 DNA reads TGTGCCAGCAGTTGGTCGGCTGAAGCTTTCTTT. Residues: CASSWSAEAFF.